The 30 T cell receptor beta chains below were found in one sample sequenced in a study of control samples from healthy donors and cancer patients. Assay: immunoSEQ multiplex PCR; the TCRdb copy retains only in-frame clones and omits some. The sample records about 160,000 clones, just under 95% being singletons. The sample consisted of blood. The receptors come from a woman between 40 and 55 years old in good health.

The chain combines TRBV5-4 with TRBJ2-7; weak D call: TRBD1 (6 bases). The CDR3 runs 13 residues. In germline, CDR1 is SGHNT, CDR2 YYREEE (reference sequence). V was clipped by 6 bases and J by 2 bases, with 12 bases between them. CDR3 in DNA: TGTGCCAGCAATGATGGACAGACCTACGAGCAGTACTTC. It encodes CASNDGQTYEQYF.

V and J are TRBV10-3 and TRBJ1-1; the D gene is possibly TRBD1 (5 bases). Germline V gene sequence: CDR1 ENHRY, CDR2 SYGVKD. V gave up 10 bases and J gave up 4 bases, with 16 bases separating them. The CDR3 covers 13 residues. The CDR3 sequence is CATSGGVSTEAFF. Here the CDR3 DNA reads TGTGCCACCTCGGGGGGGGTGAGCACTGAAGCTTTCTTT.

J is TRBJ1-6 and V is TRBV19; 8 positions agree with TRBD1. The CDR3 runs to 17 residues. With V trimmed by 3 bases and J by 0 bases, 4 bases remained unmatched. Germline CDR1 and CDR2: LNHDA and SQIVND (reference sequence). For the CDR3, the DNA is TGTGCCAGTAGTATGCAGGGGGCGAGCTCCTATAATTCACCCCTCCACTTT. Residues: CASSMQGASSYNSPLHF.

J is TRBJ2-1 and V is TRBV27, with 7 bases fitting TRBD1. V lost 6 bases, J lost 0 bases, and 2 bases stayed unmatched. The CDR3 has 14 residues. From germline, CDR1 is MNHEY and CDR2 SMNVEV (reference sequence). Here the CDR3 reads CASRGGGSYNEQFF. DNA of the CDR3: TGTGCCAGCAGAGGGGGCGGCTCCTACAATGAGCAGTTCTTC.

V gene TRBV9 combines with J gene TRBJ2-2; D may be TRBD2 (6 bases). Germline V CDR1 and CDR2: SGDLS, YYNGEE. There are 15 residues in the CDR3. V was trimmed by 0 bases and J by 6 bases, leaving 12 bases between them. The chain's CDR3 is CASSVAGVGSGELFF. The CDR3 DNA reads as TGTGCCAGCAGCGTAGCGGGAGTAGGGTCCGGGGAGCTGTTTTTT.

Only one count was recorded for this clone. The chain links TRBV7-9 to TRBJ2-2; TRBD2 is a possible D gene (5 bases). This CDR3 spans 16 amino acids. The germline V and J ends were trimmed by 5 bases and 4 bases, with 17 bases remaining between them. Germline assignment: CDR1 SEHNR and CDR2 FQNEAQ (reference sequence). This CDR3 reads CASSLARSGSTGELFF. The CDR3 DNA follows: TGTGCCAGCAGCCTGGCGAGGTCGGGGTCCACCGGGGAGCTGTTTTTT. Full variable domain (rest looked up from reference TRBV7-9 and TRBJ2-2): DTGVSQNPRHKITKRGQNVTFRCDPISEHNRLYWYRQTLGQGPEFLTYFQNEAQLEKSRLLSDRFSAERPKGSFSTLEIQRTEQGDSAMYLCASSLARSGSTGELFFGEGSRLTVL.

The chain recombines TRBV15 with TRBJ1-2; D not resolved. The CDR3 runs to 13 residues. The ends were cut back, 0 bases at V and 2 bases at J, with 4 bases in the middle. The germline CDR1 and CDR2 sequences are LNHNV and YYDKDF (reference sequence). The CDR3 reads CATSRDSNYGYTF. As DNA, the CDR3 is TGTGCCACCAGCAGAGACAGCAACTATGGCTACACCTTC.

The chain couples TRBV29-1 to TRBJ1-1, with D tentatively TRBD1 (5 bases). Germline CDR1 SQVTM, CDR2 ANQGSEA. The CDR3 is made up of 13 amino acids. Trimming removed 3 bases from V and 1 base from J, with 9 bases in between. The CDR3 DNA sequence: TGCAGCGTTGACAGGGTGGGGAACACTGAAGCTTTCTTT. Amino acids: CSVDRVGNTEAFF. The full variable domain, its missing parts supplied by reference TRBV29-1 and TRBJ1-1, is SAVISQKPSRDICQRGTSLTIQCQVDSQVTMMFWYRQQPGQSLTLIATANQGSEATYESGFVIDKFPISRPNLTFSTLTVSNMSPEDSSIYLCSVDRVGNTEAFFGQGTRLTVV.

This rearrangement joins TRBV25-1 to TRBJ2-6; D not resolved. V dropped 5 bases and J dropped 1 base, with 9 bases sitting between them. Germline values: CDR1 MGHDK, CDR2 SYGVNS. The CDR3 spans 15 residues. The CDR3 reads CASSPIGSGANVLTF. DNA of the CDR3: TGTGCCAGCAGTCCGATCGGATCTGGGGCCAACGTCCTGACTTTC.

V is TRBV7-9 and J is TRBJ1-2; 11 bases are a match to TRBD1. Germline V gene lookup returns CDR1 SEHNR and CDR2 FQNEAQ (reference sequence). This CDR3 has 15 amino acids. Trimming removed 5 bases from V and 4 bases from J; junction bases left unmatched: 6. The CDR3, as DNA: TGTGCCAGCAGCGAGCGGGACAGGGGGTCCTATGGCTACACCTTC. It encodes CASSERDRGSYGYTF.

V usage is TRBV21-1 and J usage is TRBJ1-2. TRBV21-1 is a recognized pseudogene. The CDR3 is 15 residues long. The CDR3 coding sequence is TGTGCCAGCAGCAAAGACGAAGACCCTAACTATGGCTACACCTTC. Encoded protein: CASSKDEDPNYGYTF.

This chain uses TRBV6-6 with TRBJ2-3, with D perhaps assigned TRBD1 or TRBD2 (5 bases each). Trimming pared 2 bases from V and 2 bases from J, leaving 8 bases between. Germline V gives CDR1 MNHNY, CDR2 SVGAGI (reference sequence). The CDR3 is 14 residues long. The CDR3 loop is CASSYQGPTDTQYF. The CDR3, as DNA: TGTGCCAGCAGTTACCAGGGACCCACAGATACGCAGTATTTT.

This clone was seen just once. V usage is TRBV27 and J usage is TRBJ1-6; TRBD1 is a possible D gene (6 bases). This CDR3 contains 15 residues. Trimming took off 1 base at V and 7 bases at J, with 11 bases between the two ends. Germline V gene sequence: CDR1 MNHEY, CDR2 SMNVEV (reference sequence). This CDR3 reads CASSLLQGGNSPLHF. CDR3 sequence (DNA): TGTGCCAGCAGTTTATTACAGGGTGGCAATTCACCCCTCCACTTT.

The chain combines TRBV19 with TRBJ1-5; 9 bases are a match to TRBD1. The CDR3 is 17 residues long. V was pared by 4 bases and J by 2 bases, with 9 bases of the junction left unmatched. Germline V gives CDR1 LNHDA, CDR2 SQIVND (reference sequence). The CDR3, as DNA: TGTGCCAGTAGTAGGGGACAGGGATTAGTTGGCAATCAGCCCCAGCATTTT. Translating it yields CASSRGQGLVGNQPQHF.

As DNA, the CDR3 is TGTGCCAGCAGCTTTGCCGGCCCAGGGACCGGGGAGCTGTTTTTT. Translating it yields CASSFAGPGTGELFF. V is TRBV7-2 and J is TRBJ2-2, with a weak D call TRBD1 (5 bases). The CDR3 loop spans 15 amino acids. Germline V gene sequence: CDR1 SGHTA, CDR2 FQGNSA. V was cut by 3 bases and J by 5 bases, with 13 bases left in between.

There are a few counts of this clone. The gene calls are TRBV4-3 and TRBJ1-2; a weak D match, TRBD1 (5 bases). This CDR3 is 13 amino acids long. Germline CDR1 LGHNA, CDR2 YSLEER. V was pared by 4 bases and J by 7 bases, with 13 bases between. Written as DNA, the CDR3 is TGCGCCAGCAGCCCAATGGGGACCTCTGGCTACACCTTC. Its protein is CASSPMGTSGYTF.

This clone was seen once. The chain links TRBV5-5 to TRBJ1-1; 9 nucleotides agree with TRBD1. V lost 3 bases and J lost 4; bases outside the gene matches: 4. The CDR3 extends over 14 amino acids. Per the germline V gene, CDR1 is SGHKS and CDR2 is YYEKEE (reference sequence). In DNA form, the CDR3 reads TGTGCCAGCAGCTGGGGACAGGGCGCCACTGAAGCTTTCTTT. This codes for CASSWGQGATEAFF.

J is TRBJ2-7 and V is TRBV6-6, with 9 bases identical to TRBD1. Germline V CDR1 and CDR2: MNHNY, SVGAGI (reference sequence). The V segment lost 6 bases and the J segment 11 bases; nucleotides outside the gene matches: 17. This CDR3 is 15 amino acids long. CDR3 loop: CASRITGQGREVEYF. CDR3 nucleotide sequence: TGTGCCAGCAGGATTACGGGACAGGGAAGGGAAGTAGAGTACTTC.

The V and J genes are TRBV7-9 and TRBJ1-4; D call uncertain. The CDR3 length is 15 residues. V lost 3 bases and J 4 bases, leaving 12 bases between the germline ends. Germline CDR1 reads SEHNR; CDR2 reads FQNEAQ (reference sequence). The CDR3 sequence is CASSLSGNRNEKLFF. The CDR3 DNA reads as TGTGCCAGCAGCTTGTCCGGGAACCGTAATGAAAAACTGTTTTTT.

The V and J genes are TRBV16 and TRBJ2-3; D remains unclear. The CDR3 extends over 17 amino acids. Germline V gene sequence: CDR1 KGHSY, CDR2 FQNENV. Between the trimmed V and J ends, which lost 4 bases and 2 bases, there was a span of 19 bases. The CDR3 DNA is TGTGCCAGCAGCCCTCGAGCCCTTATGGAGCTCACAGATACGCAGTATTTT. The encoded protein is CASSPRALMELTDTQYF.

The chain couples TRBV11-3 to TRBJ2-7; D perhaps matches TRBD1 (6 bases). The germline V gene encodes CDR1 SGHNT and CDR2 YENEEA. Trimming left V 2 bases short and J 4 bases short, with 6 bases between. The CDR3 extends over 12 amino acids. The chain's CDR3 is CASSLTGYEQYF. The CDR3 DNA follows: TGTGCCAGCAGCTTAACAGGGTACGAGCAGTACTTC.

The CDR3 protein is CASMTDRASYEQYF. The CDR3 DNA is TGTGCCAGCATGACGGACAGGGCGTCCTACGAGCAGTACTTC. This chain connects TRBV11-1 to TRBJ2-7; 8 bases match TRBD1. This CDR3 contains 14 residues. The V gene end was trimmed by 7 bases and the J gene end by 1 base; junction bases not matched to a gene: 6. Germline CDR1 reads SGHAT; CDR2 reads FQDESV (reference sequence).

The chain couples TRBV11-2 to TRBJ2-5; tentative D call: TRBD2 (6 bases). The V end was cut by 3 bases, the J end by 0 bases, with 20 bases between. This CDR3 region has 18 residues. Germline loops: CDR1 SGHAT, CDR2 FQNNGV. Here the CDR3 DNA reads TGTGCCAGCAGCTTCGCAGCAGGAGGAGCGGGTTACCAAGAGACCCAGTACTTC. The encoded protein is CASSFAAGGAGYQETQYF.

This chain uses TRBV7-2 with TRBJ1-1, with TRBD1 matching over 10 bases. This CDR3 has 15 amino acids. The germline V gene has CDR1 SGHTA and CDR2 FQGNSA. Trimming took 7 bases from V and 0 from J; bases not matched to a gene: 5. CDR3: CASTGTGVMNTEAFF. The CDR3 coding sequence is TGTGCCAGCACCGGGACAGGGGTAATGAACACTGAAGCTTTCTTT.

The chain couples TRBV5-1 to TRBJ1-1; weak D call: TRBD1 (6 bases). This CDR3 has 15 residues. Deletions cut 1 base from V and 2 bases from J, with 12 bases between. CDR1 SGHRS and CDR2 YFSETQ come from the germline V gene. CDR3 in DNA: TGCGCCAGCAGCTTGCAGGGGCGCGAAAACACTGAAGCTTTCTTT. It is translated as CASSLQGRENTEAFF.

The gene calls are TRBV18 and TRBJ1-2, with D perhaps TRBD1 (5 bases). The CDR3 sequence is 13 residues long. V gave up 2 bases and J gave up 2 bases, with 6 bases separating them. The germline V gene has CDR1 KGHSH and CDR2 LQKENI. CDR3 protein: CASSPGANYGYTF. As DNA, the CDR3 is TGTGCCAGCTCACCAGGGGCGAACTATGGCTACACCTTC.

Turning to this clone: At one end, the junction sequence differs from germline, possibly due to a read error. The chain employs TRBV29-1 and TRBJ1-4; D is uncertain. The length of the CDR3 is 13 residues. Germline CDR1 reads SQVTM; CDR2 reads ANQGSEA. CDR3 loop: CSVGGSPKEKLFF. For the CDR3, the DNA is TGCAGCGTTGGCGGCAGCCCTAAGGAAAAACTGTTTTTT.

As concerns this clone: One end of the junction varies from germline; a read error may be responsible. The V call is TRBV3-1 (or the pseudogene TRBV3-2), the J call TRBJ2-7, with a tentative D call TRBD2 (7 bases). Germline CDR1 is LGHDT and CDR2 is YNNKEL (reference sequence). This CDR3 region has 14 residues. The CDR3 DNA sequence: TGTGCCAGCAGCAAAGAAGGGGGGGTTTTCGAGCAGTACTTC. It is translated as CASSKEGGVFEQYF.

V gene TRBV7-6 combines with J gene TRBJ2-3; TRBD2 might be the D (6 bases). The V and J ends lost 4 bases and 4 bases respectively, with 12 bases between them. Germline-derived CDR1 and CDR2 are SGHVS and FNYEAQ. The CDR3 totals 14 residues. For the CDR3, the DNA is TGTGCCAGCAGCTCGAGACTAGTCTCAGATACGCAGTATTTT. Protein sequence: CASSSRLVSDTQYF.

V is TRBV6-5 and J is TRBJ2-3, with D perhaps matching TRBD1 (7 bases). V lost 2 bases and J lost 0, with 9 bases in between. The CDR3 contains 15 residues. Germline loops: CDR1 MNHEY, CDR2 SVGAGI. CDR3 bases: TGTGCCAGCAGTTACGCGGGACAGAGCACAGATACGCAGTATTTT. Protein sequence: CASSYAGQSTDTQYF.